This T cell receptor (beta chain) was captured by sequencing in a study of T-cell reconstitution after alpha-beta-depleted transplantation in children. V lost 3 bases to trimming and J lost 9 bases, with 17 bases between them. From germline, CDR1 is LNHDA and CDR2 SQIVND (reference sequence). CDR3 length equals 14 residues. This clonotype was seen at least ten times. Researchers prepared the TCRbeta library using unique molecular identifiers, the study reports. From the PCR reads, TCRdb called clonotypes with MiXCR, one entry per CDR3 protein. Of some 240,000 distinct CDR3 sequences in the sample, roughly a tenth are singletons; the top ten hold less than 6%.

The source is a human donor who donated a stem cell graft to a child with SCID. V gene TRBV19 combines with J gene TRBJ2-5; D uncertain. This material consisted of PBMCs from the stem cell graft donor, taken from the stem cell graft. The CDR3 DNA sequence: TGTGCCAGTAGTATGGGTATGGGGTTTTTAGCCCAGTACTTC. Protein: CASSMGMGFLAQYF.